This T cell receptor beta chain was captured by sequencing in a study of blood T cell repertoires in COVID-19 (TCRdb year 2020). About the full investigation: Collaborator samples came from the United States, Italy and Spain and covered acute and convalescent phases of COVID-19. The material from the prospective study consisted of cDNA or gDNA derived from T cells, B-cell-depleted T cells, or PBMCs. Subjects who had been exposed to COVID-19, were actively infected with it, or had recovered from it provided the deeply sampled blood TCRbeta repertoires that made up the dataset. A freely available public database, intended as a resource for researchers studying the immune response to SARS-CoV-2, is where the repertoires were released. The samples were drawn from the first 160 participants of the ongoing ImmuneRACE study and from 1,254 subjects provided by 6 global collaborators. Sample metadata almost always included a de-identified subject ID, COVID-19 status, age in years and sex. Where available, HLA class I and class II types were obtained from metadata supplied by the sample provider rather than from assay-based typing.

The germline V end is reduced by 3 bases and the J end by 7 bases; junction bases left unmatched: 6. From cysteine to phenylalanine, the CDR3 is 14 amino acids long. Only the CDR3 portion is preserved as DNA: 42 bases, with reading frame beginning at the first base. Taken from the germline V gene (reference sequence), the CDR1 and CDR2 loops are GTSNPN and SVGIG. The immunoSEQ Assay, a bias-controlled multiplex PCR, was used to amplify TCRbeta CDR3 regions from genomic DNA. In the authors' own workflow: Nucleated cell counts per sample were estimated from amplification of reference gene primers within the assay. To quantify the absolute abundance of each unique TCRbeta CDR3 rearrangement, sequence reads were collapsed and filtered. For each sample, productive Simpson clonality was calculated as the square root of Simpson's diversity index over productive rearrangements. TCRdb carries this immuneACCESS record with in-frame sequences only. Its versions omit some clonotypes, under half of them owing to an unresolved V gene in the studies checked, with the rest unexplained. That table furnishes V, J and clone size, whereas the DNA furnished D and trimming. In all, the sample holds about 220,000 clones, and roughly 84% of those were seen once. The top ten constitute 2.5% to 3.5% of the sample.

Another Seattle source contributed samples from volunteer blood donors who had recovered from COVID-19. Whole blood was collected in K2EDTA tubes by collaborating institutions according to the institutions' own protocols. For TCRbeta analysis, collaborator samples were shipped as frozen whole blood, as isolated PBMCs, or as DNA extracted from either sample type. On this clone: This receptor's antigen is unknown. No per-base quality is available; no much larger clone lies one base away.

Results the study describes overall, beyond this receptor: Clinical and demographic metadata were provided uncurated, with the amount varying by source and participant.

The chain links TRBV30 with TRBJ1-4, and 9 junctional nucleotides match TRBD1. Source material: peripheral blood. This clonotype originated in a man aged 45-65 years who had recovered from COVID-19. The CDR3 loop reads CAWSPGTGPEKLFF. The nucleotide sequence reads as follows: TGTGCCTGGAGCCCCGGGACAGGGCCTGAAAAACTGTTTTTT.